Included here is one T cell receptor (beta chain) sequence, with context. These data come from a study of blood T cell repertoires in COVID-19. Background on the study: PBMCs, B-cell-depleted T cells, or T cells were the source of the cDNA or gDNA that made up the material.

The study recruited people aged about 18 to 89 years across approximately 24 US areas. Cohort placement rested on clinical history that participants reported themselves. The CDR3 runs to 14 residues. The V gene end was trimmed by 3 bases and the J gene end by 5 bases; junction bases not matched to a gene: 7. CDR1 LGHNA and CDR2 YSLEER come from the germline V gene. Original handling: Amplification from reference gene primers served as the basis for estimated nucleated cell counts. The protocol was immunoSEQ multiplex PCR, while the TCRdb copy is restricted to in-frame clones and leaves out a portion. The V and J calls and clone size come from that table; D and trimming were worked out from the DNA. The sample comprises about 140,000 clones, roughly 83% of which are singletons, and 5.5% rests with the top ten.

The sample consisted of PBMCs or T cells enriched from blood (not recorded which). This chain links TRBV4-3 with TRBJ2-7; 7 bases are shared with TRBD1. The TCR comes from a man aged 35-49 years with acute COVID-19. CDR3 loop: CASSHQQGLDEQYF. The CDR3 coding sequence is TGCGCCAGCAGCCACCAACAGGGGCTGGACGAGCAGTACTTC.